The 31 T cell receptor beta chains reported below all come from one sample, sequenced in a study of spatial heterogeneity in lung cancer. One entry per CDR3 protein results from TCRdb running MiXCR on the 5' RACE reads. The sample holds about 120,000 distinct CDR3 sequences, 12% seen once. Time point given: blood at routine non-recurrence follow-up after resection. In each case, whole RNA from tumor, nontumor lung or frozen PBMC was sequenced unsorted. The specimen was PBMCs, collected at follow-up. All receptors derive from a male donor with early-stage non-small cell lung cancer.

This clonotype was detected many times. The chain has TRBV2 and TRBJ2-5; TRBD1 aligns across 7 bases. Germline CDR1 and CDR2: SNHLY and FYNNEI. The CDR3 is 14 amino acids. V shed 4 bases, J shed 5 bases, and the junction held 7 bases outside the gene matches. The CDR3 DNA reads as TGTGCCAGCAGTGGACAGGGTCGGGCGGAGACCCAGTACTTC. Translating gives CASSGQGRAETQYF.

This clonotype was seen at least ten times. The J gene is TRBJ1-5, the V gene TRBV12-3 or TRBV12-4, with D maybe TRBD1 (5 bases). The CDR3 contains 14 residues. Trimming removed 2 bases at V and 2 bases at J, with 7 bases between. The CDR3 loop is CASSLLGGNQPQHF. CDR3 bases: TGTGCCAGCAGTTTACTAGGGGGCAATCAGCCCCAGCATTTT.

The chain couples TRBV6-5 to TRBJ2-1; TRBD1 aligns across 8 bases. This CDR3 comprises 16 residues. The V gene's germline CDR1 is MNHEY and CDR2 SVGAGI. J was trimmed by 1 base and V by 7 bases; bases with no gene match: 9. The CDR3 region has the DNA TGTGCCAGCACCACACCAACAGGGGGATCCTACAATGAGCAGTTCTTC. Its translation: CASTTPTGGSYNEQFF.

This clonotype was seen more than once but under ten times. The chain joins TRBV5-8 to TRBJ2-7; D is perhaps TRBD2 (6 bases). The germline V and J ends were trimmed by 0 bases and 4 bases, with 11 bases remaining between them. The germline V gene has CDR1 SGHTS and CDR2 YDEGEE. CDR3 length: 14 amino acids. The CDR3 loop is CASSLGLAHYEQYF. The CDR3 DNA is TGTGCCAGCAGCTTGGGGCTAGCGCATTACGAGCAGTACTTC.

The chain is built from TRBV28 and TRBJ1-6; D is perhaps TRBD1 (5 bases). This CDR3 is 16 amino acids long. Per germline, CDR1 MDHEN and CDR2 SYDVKM. V was shortened by 5 bases and J by 6 bases, with 17 bases between the two germline ends. This CDR3 reads CASSPMGEGGNSPLHF. The DNA for the CDR3 is TGTGCCAGCAGTCCGATGGGGGAAGGAGGTAATTCACCCCTCCACTTT.

The chain couples TRBV6-6 to TRBJ1-1; D uncertain. The V gene's germline CDR1 is MNHNY and CDR2 SVGAGI (reference sequence). CDR3 length: 13 residues. Deletions cut 6 bases from V and 0 bases from J, with 8 bases between. The CDR3 sequence: CASRRQLNTEAFF. The DNA of the CDR3 is TGTGCCAGCAGGCGGCAGCTGAACACTGAAGCTTTCTTT.

This clonotype was seen at least ten times. The chain recombines TRBV18 with TRBJ1-5; D is perhaps TRBD1 (6 bases). The V and J ends lost 3 bases and 7 bases respectively, with 16 bases between them. The germline gives CDR1 KGHSH, CDR2 LQKENI. The CDR3 runs 15 residues. For the CDR3, the DNA is TGTGCCAGCTCACCGATACAGGGTAGGCGCCAGCCCCAGCATTTT. It translates to CASSPIQGRRQPQHF. Drawing the rest from reference TRBV18 and TRBJ1-5, the complete variable domain is NAGVMQNPRHLVRRRGQEARLRCSPMKGHSHVYWYRQLPEEGLKFMVYLQKENIIDESGMPKERFSAEFPKEGPSILRIQQVVRGDSAAYFCASSPIQGRRQPQHFGDGTRLSIL.

This clonotype came up a few times. The genes are TRBV7-6 and TRBJ2-7; D might be TRBD1 (5 bases). The CDR3 sequence is 12 residues long. V lost 5 bases and J 6 bases, leaving 11 bases between the germline ends. Germline V gene sequence: CDR1 SGHVS, CDR2 FNYEAQ. The CDR3 spells CASSGAGFEQYF. CDR3 bases: TGTGCCAGCAGCGGGGCAGGGTTCGAGCAGTACTTC.

The V gene is TRBV28, the J gene TRBJ2-1, with D perhaps TRBD2 (5 bases). The CDR3 is 15 amino acids. Trimming cost V 8 bases and J 1 base, with 15 bases left between them. CDR1 is MDHEN, CDR2 SYDVKM, per germline. Written as DNA, the CDR3 is TGTGCCAGCGTGGGGAGAGGCATATCCTACAATGAGCAGTTCTTC. Protein sequence: CASVGRGISYNEQFF.

This clonotype appeared many times. The chain carries TRBV9 and TRBJ1-1; 8 positions match TRBD1. V shed 0 bases, J shed 4 bases, and the junction held 2 bases outside the gene matches. Germline V gene lookup returns CDR1 SGDLS and CDR2 YYNGEE. This CDR3 region has 14 residues. The CDR3 DNA follows: TGTGCCAGCAGCGTAGGGGACAGGACCACTGAAGCTTTCTTT. Amino acid sequence: CASSVGDRTTEAFF.

The V call is TRBV10-1, the J call TRBJ1-1; D call uncertain. V lost 3 bases and J 1 base, leaving 3 bases between the germline ends. The CDR3 sequence is 12 residues long. Germline CDR1 reads WNHNN; CDR2 reads SYGVQD (reference sequence). The chain's CDR3 is CASSDPNTEAFF. The CDR3 nucleotides read TGCGCCAGCAGTGACCCGAACACTGAAGCTTTCTTT.

The rearrangement uses TRBV5-1 and TRBJ1-1, with a weak D call TRBD1 (5 bases). V was pared by 0 bases and J by 4 bases, with 7 bases between. Germline CDR1 SGHRS, CDR2 YFSETQ. The CDR3 has 13 residues. The CDR3 spells CASSLARATEAFF. In DNA form, the CDR3 reads TGCGCCAGCAGCTTGGCCAGGGCCACTGAAGCTTTCTTT.

J is TRBJ1-1 and V is TRBV7-8; D perhaps matches TRBD1 (6 bases). This CDR3 region has 13 residues. Trimming removed 7 bases at V and 0 bases at J, with 9 bases between. The V gene's germline CDR1 is SGHVS and CDR2 FQNEAQ. The CDR3 nucleotides are TGTGCCAGCAACGGACAGCTGAACACTGAAGCTTTCTTT. It encodes CASNGQLNTEAFF. The full variable domain, completed using reference TRBV7-8 and TRBJ1-1, is GAGVSQSPRYKVAKRGQDVALRCDPISGHVSLFWYQQALGQGPEFLTYFQNEAQLDKSGLPSDRFFAERPEGSVSTLKIQRTQQEDSAVYLCASNGQLNTEAFFGQGTRLTVV.

V is TRBV11-2 and J is TRBJ2-4, with D perhaps given as TRBD1 or TRBD2 (5 bases each). Deletions cut 1 base from V and 7 bases from J, with 8 bases between. Per the germline V gene, CDR1 is SGHAT and CDR2 is FQNNGV. This CDR3 region has 13 residues. CDR3 in amino acids: CASSLGGTNIQYF. The CDR3 bases are TGTGCCAGCAGCTTAGGGGGGACGAACATTCAGTACTTC.

J is TRBJ2-1 and V is TRBV9, with 7 bases fitting TRBD2. V shed 0 bases and J 2 bases; nucleotides not matched to a gene: 5. The CDR3 spans 16 residues. The germline V gene encodes CDR1 SGDLS and CDR2 YYNGEE. CDR3 region: CASSVVGGGPYNEQFF. CDR3 bases: TGTGCCAGCAGCGTAGTCGGCGGGGGACCCTACAATGAGCAGTTCTTC. The variable domain in full, completed from reference TRBV9 and TRBJ2-1, reads DSGVTQTPKHLITATGQRVTLRCSPRSGDLSVYWYQQSLDQGLQFLIQYYNGEERAKGNILERFSAQQFPDLHSELNLSSLELGDSALYFCASSVVGGGPYNEQFFGPGTRLTVL.

The genes are TRBV7-8 and TRBJ2-1; the D gene is possibly TRBD2 (7 bases). V lost 4 bases and J 6 bases, leaving 19 bases between the germline ends. CDR3 length equals 16 residues. Germline CDR1 and CDR2: SGHVS and FQNEAQ. CDR3 bases: TGTGCCAGCAGCTCCTTGGGGGGGGCCAGGCCCAATGAGCAGTTCTTC. Encoded protein: CASSSLGGARPNEQFF. Drawing the rest from reference TRBV7-8 and TRBJ2-1, the complete variable domain is GAGVSQSPRYKVAKRGQDVALRCDPISGHVSLFWYQQALGQGPEFLTYFQNEAQLDKSGLPSDRFFAERPEGSVSTLKIQRTQQEDSAVYLCASSSLGGARPNEQFFGPGTRLTVL.

This clonotype was detected many times. The chain employs TRBV24-1 and TRBJ2-5, with D perhaps TRBD1 or TRBD2 (5 bases each). The CDR3 sequence is 13 residues long. V was pared by 5 bases and J by 4 bases, with 10 bases between. Germline V gene lookup returns CDR1 KGHDR and CDR2 SFDVKD. The CDR3 coding sequence is TGTGCCACCAGTGGCCGGGGCGGAGAGACCCAGTACTTC. The encoded protein is CATSGRGGETQYF.

This clonotype showed up just a few times. The chain links TRBV9 to TRBJ2-5; the D gene is possibly TRBD2 (6 bases). V dropped 3 bases and J dropped 1 base, with 13 bases sitting between them. Germline V gives CDR1 SGDLS, CDR2 YYNGEE. CDR3 length equals 15 residues. DNA for the CDR3: TGTGCCAGCAGCGAGACCGGGACTGCCCAAGAGACCCAGTACTTC. It encodes CASSETGTAQETQYF.

V is TRBV28 and J is TRBJ2-6; perhaps TRBD1 as D (5 bases). The CDR3 contains 15 residues. Germline V lookup: CDR1 MDHEN, CDR2 SYDVKM. Trimming left V 6 bases short and J 1 base short, with 10 bases between. CDR3 bases: TGTGCCAGCAGCACAGGTGATTCTGGGGCCAACGTCCTGACTTTC. Translating it yields CASSTGDSGANVLTF.

This clonotype was seen a handful of times. This sequence joins TRBV7-9 and TRBJ2-2; tentative D call: TRBD2 (5 bases). Germline values: CDR1 SEHNR, CDR2 FQNEAQ (reference sequence). The V end lost 1 base, the J end lost 5 bases, and 5 bases lay between the germline ends. The length of the CDR3 is 13 residues. The CDR3 loop reads CASSLGGTGELFF. The CDR3 coding sequence is TGTGCCAGCAGCTTAGGAGGGACCGGGGAGCTGTTTTTT.

This clonotype turned up a few times. The gene calls are TRBV24-1 and TRBJ2-1, with D perhaps TRBD1 (8 bases). Germline V gene sequence: CDR1 KGHDR, CDR2 SFDVKD. This CDR3 has 16 residues. Trimming took 3 bases from V and 4 from J, leaving 15 bases between them. The CDR3: CATSDHGQGLYNEQFF. The CDR3 bases are TGTGCCACCAGTGATCATGGACAGGGACTATACAATGAGCAGTTCTTC.

The J gene is TRBJ1-1, the V gene TRBV6-1, with D unresolved. CDR1 and CDR2 (germline): MNHNS, SASEGT. V shed 10 bases and J shed 0 bases, with 12 bases lying between them. There are 13 residues in the CDR3. The CDR3 loop is CATSWGLNTEAFF. Here the CDR3 DNA reads TGTGCCACCTCCTGGGGTTTGAACACTGAAGCTTTCTTT.

The V and J genes are TRBV6-2 or TRBV6-3 and TRBJ2-7; no firm D call. This CDR3 has 13 amino acids. Trimming left V 6 bases short and J 5 bases short, with 14 bases between. Germline-derived CDR1 and CDR2 are MNHEY and SVGEGT. The CDR3 DNA follows: TGTGCCAGCAGGGTCCCCAGGAGCCACGAGCAGTACTTC. This codes for CASRVPRSHEQYF.

For this clonotype: A single base separates this from a much larger clone, so it may be a read error. The chain is built from TRBV4-2 and TRBJ2-1, with D possibly being TRBD1 (8 bases). Per the germline V gene, CDR1 is LGHNA and CDR2 is YNFKEQ. There are 16 residues in the CDR3. As DNA, the CDR3 is TGTGCCAACAGCCAACAGGGGGGGGCCTCCTACAATGAGCAGTTCTTC. Translated: CANSQQGGASYNEQFF.

This clonotype was detected once. The chain is built from TRBV5-1 and TRBJ1-2; D not resolved. V was pared by 4 bases and J by 4 bases, with 17 bases between. The length of the CDR3 is 15 residues. The germline V gene has CDR1 SGHRS and CDR2 YFSETQ. The CDR3 spells CASSVSPEKSYGYTF. The CDR3 bases are TGCGCCAGCAGCGTGAGCCCTGAAAAGAGCTATGGCTACACCTTC.

Comments on this clonotype: A read error may produce the germline difference seen at one junction end. This chain connects TRBV7-7 to TRBJ2-5; D call uncertain. CDR3 length: 15 amino acids. CDR1 is SSHAT and CDR2 is FNYEAQ in the germline V gene (reference sequence). CDR3 sequence reads: CASSLALTRSETQYF. CDR3 DNA sequence: TGTGCTAGCAGCTTAGCCCTTACTCGGTCAGAGACCCAGTACTTC.

This clonotype turned up a few times. The gene calls are TRBV24-1 and TRBJ2-1; TRBD1 matches at 7 bases. The CDR3 extends over 13 amino acids. Germline CDR1 reads KGHDR; CDR2 reads SFDVKD. V lost 7 bases and J lost 6; bases outside the gene matches: 5. CDR3 amino acids: CATSSGTVNEQFF. DNA of the CDR3: TGTGCCACCAGCTCCGGGACAGTCAATGAGCAGTTCTTC.

This clonotype appeared a few times. The gene calls are TRBV7-9 and TRBJ1-1; tentative D call: TRBD1 (5 bases). This CDR3 contains 14 residues. Trimming took 5 bases from V and 1 from J, leaving 11 bases between them. In germline, CDR1 is SEHNR, CDR2 FQNEAQ (reference sequence). CDR3 nucleotide sequence: TGTGCCAGCAGCCCGCGGGGCGGGAACACTGAAGCTTTCTTT. Its translation is CASSPRGGNTEAFF.

This clonotype was counted only a few times. The chain joins TRBV18 to TRBJ2-1; D possibly uses TRBD1 or TRBD2 (6 bases each). The V end was cut by 4 bases, the J end by 14 bases, with 12 bases between. Germline V gene data show CDR1 as KGHSH and CDR2 as LQKENI. The CDR3 contains 11 residues. CDR3 DNA sequence: TGTGCCAGCTCACAGACAGGAGGGGAGTTCTTC. The encoded protein is CASSQTGGEFF.

This clonotype was detected only a few times. The chain joins TRBV19 to TRBJ1-5, with 7 bases fitting TRBD1. The CDR3 covers 15 residues. Unmatched junction bases numbered 10, after V lost 8 bases and J lost 3 bases. CDR1 and CDR2 (germline): LNHDA, SQIVND (reference sequence). The CDR3 DNA reads TGTGCCAGTCGGGGACAGCATGGTATCAATCAGCCCCAGCATTTT. Amino acids: CASRGQHGINQPQHF.

There are many counts of this clonotype. J is TRBJ1-5 and V is TRBV18; D is ambiguous. CDR3 size: 13 residues. V was shortened by 2 bases and J by 5 bases, with 7 bases between the two germline ends. CDR1 KGHSH and CDR2 LQKENI come from the germline V gene. DNA of the CDR3: TGTGCCAGCTCACCAGGAAGGGATCAGCCCCAGCATTTT. Encoded protein: CASSPGRDQPQHF.